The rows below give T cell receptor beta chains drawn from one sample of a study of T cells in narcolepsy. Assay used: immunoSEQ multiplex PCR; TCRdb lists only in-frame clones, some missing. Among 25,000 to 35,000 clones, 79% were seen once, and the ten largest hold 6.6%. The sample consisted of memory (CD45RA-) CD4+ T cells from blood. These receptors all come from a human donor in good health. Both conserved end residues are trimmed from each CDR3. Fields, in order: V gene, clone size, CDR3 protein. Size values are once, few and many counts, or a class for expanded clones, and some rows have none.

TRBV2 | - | ASSSSSGRVPADTQY
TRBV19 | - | ASSIEDGPYEQY
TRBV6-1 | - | ASSEEPRSYEQY
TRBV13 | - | ASSLELERPNGTDTQY
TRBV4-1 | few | ASSQEPSGGYNEQF
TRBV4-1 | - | ASSLRTSASYEQY
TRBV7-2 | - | ASSNRGGYEQY
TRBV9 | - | ASSVGDVLAVGTQY
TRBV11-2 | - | ASSSRQVGGGTTDTQY
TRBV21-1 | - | AVMRVGGTGNTIY
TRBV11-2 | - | ASRSLRRESSYNEQF